These T cell receptor beta chains were read from a single sample in a study of cytomegalovirus exposure and HLA in healthy donors. TCRdb's copy holds only in-frame clones and misses some; the assay was immunoSEQ multiplex PCR. The sample has over 200,000 clones, roughly 70% seen once. Sequenced sample: PBMCs. These receptors originate from a man between 40 and 49 years old in good health and CMV-seropositive. Both conserved end residues are part of each CDR3. D genes are given only for firm matches. Clone sizes are given selectively: once, few, many, or a class where the clone is expanded.

V gene	D gene	clone size	J gene	CDR3 protein	CDR3 DNA
TRBV19	TRBD1	once	TRBJ2-5	CASSDGTGGVETQYF	TGTGCCAGTAGTGACGGGACAGGGGGGGTGGAGACCCAGTACTTC
TRBV13	-	-	TRBJ1-2	CASSSSNYGYTF	TGTGCCAGCAGCTCGTCCAACTATGGCTACACCTTC
TRBV7-2	TRBD1	-	TRBJ2-7	CASSLGTGSKEQYF	TGTGCCAGCAGCTTAGGGACAGGGTCGAAGGAGCAGTACTTC
TRBV6-6	-	-	TRBJ2-2	CASSYSPSTGELFF	TGTGCCAGCAGTTACTCGCCCAGCACCGGGGAGCTGTTTTTT
TRBV29-1	TRBD2	-	TRBJ2-7	CSVPREGKAYEQYF	TGCAGCGTCCCTCGGGAGGGGAAGGCCTACGAGCAGTACTTC
TRBV6-1	TRBD1	-	TRBJ1-5	CASSDSTGRNQPQHF	TGTGCCAGCAGTGACTCGACAGGGAGAAATCAGCCCCAGCATTTT
TRBV4-1	-	once	TRBJ1-5	CASSQGVGSKGGAQHF	TGCGCCAGCAGCCAAGGGGTGGGGTCTAAGGGAGGGGCCCAGCATTTT
TRBV13	-	-	TRBJ2-1	CASSLGPTPSYNEQFF	TGTGCCAGCAGCTTAGGACCTACTCCCTCCTACAATGAGCAGTTCTTC
TRBV5-4	-	-	TRBJ2-7	CASSLQGDEQYF	TGTGCCAGCAGCCTACAGGGCGACGAGCAGTACTTC
TRBV20-1	-	-	TRBJ1-5	CSAGTTQHF	TGCAGTGCTGGCACGACCCAGCATTTT
TRBV5-1	-	-	TRBJ2-3	CASSLEPSTDTQYF	TGCGCCAGCAGCCTAGAACCAAGCACAGATACGCAGTATTTT
TRBV7-2	-	few	TRBJ1-1	CASSLSPRNTEAFF	TGTGCCAGCAGCTTATCTCCCCGGAACACTGAAGCTTTCTTT
TRBV13	-	-	TRBJ2-1	CASGVGITGNEQFF	TGTGCCAGCGGAGTAGGGATCACAGGGAATGAGCAGTTCTTC
TRBV6-1	-	-	TRBJ2-7	CASSEAGYEQYF	TGTGCCAGCAGTGAAGCCGGTTACGAGCAGTACTTC
TRBV6-1	-	-	TRBJ2-7	CASSEPYDRDKYEQYF	TGTGCCAGCAGTGAACCGTACGACCGGGACAAGTACGAGCAGTACTTC
TRBV27	-	-	TRBJ1-1	CASSPRGDTEAFF	TGTGCCAGCAGTCCCAGGGGAGACACTGAAGCTTTCTTT
TRBV4-1	TRBD2	few	TRBJ2-3	CASSQLAGHTDTQYF	TGCGCCAGCAGCCAACTAGCGGGACACACAGATACGCAGTATTTT
TRBV11-2	TRBD1	-	TRBJ1-5	CASSHGTVGGFNQPQHF	TGTGCCAGCAGCCACGGGACAGTGGGGGGTTTTAATCAGCCCCAGCATTTT
TRBV19	TRBD1	-	TRBJ1-3	CASSKRTGGSGNTIYF	TGTGCCAGTAGTAAACGGACAGGGGGCTCTGGAAACACCATATATTTT
TRBV5-1	-	-	TRBJ1-5	CASSLGGGNEPQHF	TGCGCCAGCAGCTTGGGAGGGGGTAATGAGCCCCAGCATTTT
TRBV7-8	TRBD2	-	TRBJ2-5	CASSLVVAGGTIETQYF	TGTGCCAGCAGCTTAGTGGTAGCGGGGGGGACGATAGAGACCCAGTACTTC
TRBV6-5	-	-	TRBJ1-2	CASSPEGGYGYTF	TGTGCCAGCAGTCCAGAAGGCGGCTATGGCTACACCTTC
TRBV28	TRBD1	-	TRBJ1-2	CASRRGPGYGYTF	TGTGCCAGCAGAAGGGGGCCAGGCTATGGCTACACCTTC
TRBV27	-	once	TRBJ1-2	CASSFQGNYGYTF	TGTGCCAGCAGTTTTCAGGGGAACTATGGCTACACCTTC
TRBV5-4	TRBD2	once	TRBJ2-5	CASSSLRGAETQYF	TGTGCCAGCAGCTCCCTGCGGGGGGCGGAGACCCAGTACTTC
TRBV7-3	TRBD1	-	TRBJ2-6	CASSLQLAGGVSGANVLTF	TGTGCCAGCAGCTTACAACTGGCAGGGGGCGTATCTGGGGCCAACGTCCTGACTTTC
TRBV5-1	-	-	TRBJ2-3	CASSSGTRGGGTDTQYF	TGCGCCAGCAGCTCAGGAACAAGGGGAGGTGGGACAGATACGCAGTATTTT
TRBV5-1	-	few	TRBJ1-1	CASSKFRGGNTEAFF	TGCGCCAGCAGCAAATTCAGGGGCGGCAACACTGAAGCTTTCTTT
TRBV14	TRBD2	-	TRBJ2-7	CASSPQRGGRHEQYF	TGTGCCAGCAGCCCCCAGCGGGGGGGCCGACACGAGCAGTACTTC
TRBV6-5	-	-	TRBJ1-1	CASSEGLGTEAFF	TGTGCCAGCAGTGAAGGACTGGGGACTGAAGCTTTCTTT
TRBV11-2	-	once	TRBJ2-3	CASSFRQVIADTQYF	TGTGCCAGCAGCTTCAGACAGGTTATCGCAGATACGCAGTATTTT
TRBV5-5	-	-	TRBJ2-5	CASSFASQETQYF	TGTGCCAGCAGCTTTGCCAGCCAAGAGACCCAGTACTTC
TRBV6-5	-	-	TRBJ2-6	CASSLSSGANVLTF	TGTGCCAGCAGTTTGAGCTCTGGGGCCAACGTCCTGACTTTC
TRBV6-6	-	-	TRBJ1-1	CASSVLGAEAFF	TGTGCCAGCAGCGTTTTGGGCGCTGAAGCTTTCTTT
TRBV5-8	-	-	TRBJ2-6	CASSLGGTGANVLTF	TGTGCCAGCAGCTTGGGAGGGACTGGGGCCAACGTCCTGACTTTC
TRBV4-1	-	-	TRBJ2-7	CASSPRRGKTSYEQYF	TGCGCCAGCAGCCCCCGCCGGGGTAAAACATCCTACGAGCAGTACTTC
TRBV2	-	once	TRBJ2-2	CASSGPAGELFF	TGTGCCAGCAGTGGGCCTGCCGGGGAGCTGTTTTTT
TRBV5-4	TRBD2	few	TRBJ2-5	CASRTTGGQETQYF	TGTGCCAGCAGGACCACCGGGGGGCAAGAGACCCAGTACTTC
TRBV9	TRBD1	-	TRBJ2-1	CASSSGQGRTYNEQFF	TGTGCCAGCAGCTCGGGACAGGGACGGACCTACAATGAGCAGTTCTTC
TRBV14	-	-	TRBJ1-5	CASSQGGPHSAQHF	TGTGCCAGCAGCCAAGGCGGCCCTCACTCCGCCCAGCATTTT
TRBV27	TRBD2	-	TRBJ2-7	CASSKLAGGTLYEQYF	TGTGCCAGCAGTAAGCTAGCGGGGGGCACCCTCTACGAGCAGTACTTC
TRBV18	-	-	TRBJ2-5	CASSPPGLQETQYF	TGTGCCAGCTCACCCCCAGGGCTACAAGAGACCCAGTACTTC
TRBV6-1	-	few	TRBJ2-7	CASSEGHRGSLEQYF	TGTGCCAGCAGTGAAGGACATCGCGGGTCCCTCGAGCAGTACTTC
TRBV14	-	-	TRBJ2-1	CASSPGYNEQFF	TGTGCCAGCAGCCCAGGGTATAATGAGCAGTTCTTC
TRBV1	-	-	TRBJ1-5	CTRGGGSQPQHF	TGCACCAGAGGGGGGGGCAGTCAGCCCCAGCATTTT
TRBV7-2	TRBD2	-	TRBJ2-1	CASGLAGVSYNEQFF	TGTGCCAGCGGACTAGCGGGGGTTTCCTACAATGAGCAGTTCTTC
TRBV2	TRBD2	once	TRBJ2-7	CASSDLAGPYEQYF	TGTGCCAGCAGTGATCTAGCGGGGCCATACGAGCAGTACTTC